This entry concerns a single TCR beta chain. Its specificity is unknown. The sample is drawn from a study of cytomegalovirus exposure and HLA in healthy donors. Study-level results: Earlier findings revealed that most TCR beta V segments proved productive either about 87% or about 30% of the time. A later look showed TCR association rates differing by HLA locus, highest for DRB1 and lowest for HLA-C. It has been reported that TCR beta sequences accurately predicted the HLA-A and HLA-B alleles of most subjects. Most of the CMV-associated TCR beta chains (in a later analysis) appeared to be HLA-restricted.

Amplification used 60 Vbeta primers and 13 Jbeta primers. Only in-frame clones appear in the TCRdb table, and some are missing; sequencing was by immunoSEQ multiplex PCR. The sample carries more than 150,000 clones, nearly 80% recorded once. Trimming removed 6 bases from V and 2 bases from J, with 13 bases in between. The germline CDR1 and CDR2 sequences are MDHEN and SYDVKM. The CDR3 covers 14 residues. Sequencing used PBMCs. The sequence derives from a man aged 50 to 59 in good health and CMV-seropositive. The chain employs TRBV28 and TRBJ1-2; TRBD1 might be the D (5 bases). This chain's CDR3 is CASSRVGPNYGYTF. CDR3 DNA: TGTGCCAGCAGCAGGGTAGGACCCAACTATGGCTACACCTTC.